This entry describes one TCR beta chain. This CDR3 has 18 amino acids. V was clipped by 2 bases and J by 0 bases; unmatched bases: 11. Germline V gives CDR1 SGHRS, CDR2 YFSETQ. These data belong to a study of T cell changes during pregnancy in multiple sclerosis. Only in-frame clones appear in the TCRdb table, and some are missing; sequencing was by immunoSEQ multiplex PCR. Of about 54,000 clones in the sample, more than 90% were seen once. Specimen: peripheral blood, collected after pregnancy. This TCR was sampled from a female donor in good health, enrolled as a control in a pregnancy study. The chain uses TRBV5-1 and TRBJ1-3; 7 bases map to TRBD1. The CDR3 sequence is CASSFLDRASSSGNTIYF. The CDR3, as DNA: TGCGCCAGCAGCTTCCTCGACAGGGCGTCCTCCTCTGGAAACACCATATATTTT.